This T cell receptor beta chain was recorded in a study of radiotherapy plus CTLA-4 blockade in lung cancer (dated by TCRdb to between 2018 and 2020). Broadly, across the study: Objective responses occurred in approximately 17% of enrolled patients, and less than 35% achieved disease control.

To prepare the library, the immunoSEQ multiplex PCR assay was applied. In its TCRdb copy, this immuneACCESS table keeps in-frame sequences only and misses some clones. Where compared with another copy, unresolved V genes explain less than half of these, and the others have no known cause. The sample table holds roughly 59,000 clones, of which around three quarters were seen once. The ten largest clones capture about 8.3% of the sample. V lost 2 bases and J lost 6 bases, and the count of bases not matched to a germline gene is 8. As encoded in the germline V gene, CDR1 is SQVTM while CDR2 is ANQGSEA. The CDR3 runs 15 amino acids, cysteine and phenylalanine included. Only CDR3 DNA is held: 45 bases, read in frame from base 1. The investigation overall reported the following: After treatment with radiotherapy and ipilimumab, TCR clones that originated in tumors expanded in peripheral blood. Early dynamic changes in blood T cell clones, together with increased serum interferon-beta after radiation, were reported as the strongest predictors of response.

Concerning this clone itself: It lacks a known antigen. Base qualities were left out, and no much larger clone turns up one base away.

The study tested focal radiation therapy combined with CTLA-4 blockade (ipilimumab) in patients with chemo-refractory metastatic non-small-cell lung cancer. The clonotype originates from a human donor with non-small cell lung cancer whose response to radiotherapy plus ipilimumab could not be evaluated. The sample in question was peripheral blood, obtained from a patient treated with radiotherapy plus ipilimumab. The chain links TRBV29-1 with TRBJ2-3, with 10 central nucleotides matching TRBD2. The sequenced DNA: TGCAGCGTTGAAAGGAGCGGGGGGGCCGGGGATACGCAGTATTTT. This codes for CSVERSGGAGDTQYF.